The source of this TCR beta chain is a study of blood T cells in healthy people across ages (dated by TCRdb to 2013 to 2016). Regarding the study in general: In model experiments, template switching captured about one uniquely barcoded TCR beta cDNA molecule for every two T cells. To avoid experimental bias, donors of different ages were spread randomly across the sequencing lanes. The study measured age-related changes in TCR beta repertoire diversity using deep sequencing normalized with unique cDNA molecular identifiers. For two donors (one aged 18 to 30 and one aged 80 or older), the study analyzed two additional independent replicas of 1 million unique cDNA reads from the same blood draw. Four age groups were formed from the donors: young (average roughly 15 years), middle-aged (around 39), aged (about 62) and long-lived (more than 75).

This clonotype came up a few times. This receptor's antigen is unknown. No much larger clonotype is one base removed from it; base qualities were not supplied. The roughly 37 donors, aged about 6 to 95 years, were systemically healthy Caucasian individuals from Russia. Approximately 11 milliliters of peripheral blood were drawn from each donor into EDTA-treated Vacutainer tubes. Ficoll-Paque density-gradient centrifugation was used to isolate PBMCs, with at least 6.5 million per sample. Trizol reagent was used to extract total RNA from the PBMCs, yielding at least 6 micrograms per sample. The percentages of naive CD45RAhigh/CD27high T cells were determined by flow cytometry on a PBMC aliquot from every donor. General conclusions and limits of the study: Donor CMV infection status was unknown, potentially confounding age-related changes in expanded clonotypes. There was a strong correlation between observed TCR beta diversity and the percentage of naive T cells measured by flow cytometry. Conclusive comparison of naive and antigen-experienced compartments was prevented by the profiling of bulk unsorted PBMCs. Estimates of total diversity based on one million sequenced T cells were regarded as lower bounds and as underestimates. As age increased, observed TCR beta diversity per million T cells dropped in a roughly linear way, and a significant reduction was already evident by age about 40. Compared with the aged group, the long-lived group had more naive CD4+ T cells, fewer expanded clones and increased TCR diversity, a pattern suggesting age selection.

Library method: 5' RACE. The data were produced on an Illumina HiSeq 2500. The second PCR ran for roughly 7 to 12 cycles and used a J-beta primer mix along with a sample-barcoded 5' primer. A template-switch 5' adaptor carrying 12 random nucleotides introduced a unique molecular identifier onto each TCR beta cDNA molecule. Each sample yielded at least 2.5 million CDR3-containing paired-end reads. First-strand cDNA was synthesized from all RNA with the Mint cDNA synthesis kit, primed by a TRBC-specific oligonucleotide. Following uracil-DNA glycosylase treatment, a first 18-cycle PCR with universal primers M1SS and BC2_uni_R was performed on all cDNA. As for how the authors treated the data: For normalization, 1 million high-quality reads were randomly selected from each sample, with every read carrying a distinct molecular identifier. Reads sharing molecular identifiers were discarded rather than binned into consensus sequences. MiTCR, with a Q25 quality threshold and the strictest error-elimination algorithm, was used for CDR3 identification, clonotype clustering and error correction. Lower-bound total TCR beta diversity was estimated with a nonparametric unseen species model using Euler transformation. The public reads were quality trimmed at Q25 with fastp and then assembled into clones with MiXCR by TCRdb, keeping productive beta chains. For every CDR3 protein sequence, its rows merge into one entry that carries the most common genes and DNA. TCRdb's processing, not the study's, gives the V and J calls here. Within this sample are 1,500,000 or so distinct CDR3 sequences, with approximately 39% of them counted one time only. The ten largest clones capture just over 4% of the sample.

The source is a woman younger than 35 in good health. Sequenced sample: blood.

The nucleotide sequence reads as follows: TGCGCCAGCAAGATAACCTCTGGGGCCAACGTCCTGACTTTC. It translates as CASKITSGANVLTF. Recombination joined TRBV5-1 with TRBJ2-6; there is no confident call for the D gene. From the germline V gene, CDR1 is SGHRS and CDR2 is YFSETQ. The junction carries 7 bases between V and J, which are trimmed by 6 bases and 0 bases respectively. Taken from cysteine to phenylalanine, the CDR3 has 14 residues. The kept DNA is CDR3 alone, 42 bases in frame from the first base.